This record concerns one TCR beta chain sequence. What it recognizes is unknown. This entry comes from a study of OX40 agonist ivuxolimab in advanced cancers. At the level of the study: The mean age was around 56 years, ranging from about 23 to 79, with roughly four fifths of participants male. Study-wide results and limits: There was clonal expansion of CD4+ and CD8+ blood T cells by week 6 at 0.1 to 3.0 mg/kg.

The protocol was immunoSEQ multiplex PCR, while the TCRdb copy is restricted to in-frame clones and leaves out a portion. The repertoire includes tens of thousands of clones, roughly 90% of them detected once, and 2% to 3% sits in the top ten. This sample comprised CD4+ or CD8+ T cells sorted from blood, obtained in a trial of the OX40 agonist ivuxolimab. The clonotype originates from an adult with an advanced solid tumor such as melanoma, head and neck, liver or kidney cancer.

The chain's CDR3 is CASSTRTGGTGELFF. The DNA of the CDR3 is TGTGCCAGCAGCACAAGGACCGGCGGCACCGGGGAGCTGTTTTTT. The chain couples TRBV7-9 to TRBJ2-2, with D unclear. This CDR3 region has 15 residues. The V gene lost 5 bases and the J gene lost 4 bases, with 14 bases spanning the gap. The germline CDR1 and CDR2 sequences are SEHNR and FQNEAQ (reference sequence). Variable domain in full (rest from reference TRBV7-9 and TRBJ2-2): DTGVSQNPRHKITKRGQNVTFRCDPISEHNRLYWYRQTLGQGPEFLTYFQNEAQLEKSRLLSDRFSAERPKGSFSTLEIQRTEQGDSAMYLCASSTRTGGTGELFFGEGSRLTVL.